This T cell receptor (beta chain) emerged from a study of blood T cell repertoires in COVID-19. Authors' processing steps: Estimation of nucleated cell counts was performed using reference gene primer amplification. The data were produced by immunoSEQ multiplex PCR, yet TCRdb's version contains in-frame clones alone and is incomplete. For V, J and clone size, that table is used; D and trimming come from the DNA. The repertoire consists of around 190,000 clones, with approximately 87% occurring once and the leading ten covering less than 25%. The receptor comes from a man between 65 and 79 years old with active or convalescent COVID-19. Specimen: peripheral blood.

The CDR3 region has the DNA TGTGCCAGCAGTTTAGGGGCGGGAGAGGGCCGCGATGAGCAGTTCTTC. This gives the protein CASSLGAGEGRDEQFF. The chain is built from TRBV28 and TRBJ2-1; 7 nucleotides agree with TRBD2. Germline CDR1 and CDR2: MDHEN and SYDVKM. This CDR3 has 16 residues. V lost 2 bases to trimming and J lost 8 bases; unmatched junction nucleotides: 12. The variable domain in full, completed from reference TRBV28 and TRBJ2-1, reads DVKVTQSSRYLVKRTGEKVFLECVQDMDHENMFWYRQDPGLGLRLIYFSYDVKMKEKGDIPEGYSVSREKKERFSLILESASTNQTSMYLCASSLGAGEGRDEQFFGPGTRLTVL.